The present TCR beta chain was sequenced within a study of blood T cells in healthy people across ages. Per the germline V gene, CDR1 is LGHDT and CDR2 is YNNKEL (reference sequence). With 3 bases removed from V and 5 bases from J, the gap between germline ends came to 8 bases. The CDR3 has 13 residues. This clonotype has only a few counts. For the second PCR, which ran for roughly 6 to 11 cycles, a sample-barcoded 5' primer and a J-beta primer mix were used. TCRdb re-called the 5' RACE reads through MiXCR, storing one row per CDR3 protein. The sample carries about 1,500,000 distinct CDR3 sequences, around 39% recorded once.

What was sequenced was blood. The TCR comes from a woman in her late teens or twenties in good health. This chain connects TRBV3-1 to TRBJ2-4; D is perhaps TRBD1 (6 bases). The CDR3 region has the DNA TGTGCCAGCAGCCACGCAGGGGAAAACATTCAGTACTTC. It encodes CASSHAGENIQYF.